This paragraph covers one TCR beta chain sequence. Its antigen is undetermined. These data come from a study of Ad26.COV2.S vaccination and SARS-CoV-2 variants. The wider study: Each vaccinee took Ad26.COV2.S intramuscularly, once or twice 56 days apart. Study findings and constraints: Comparability of non-spike TCR breadth was observed across vaccine and placebo recipients. A substantial breadth of spike-specific CD8+ and CD4+ T cell responses after vaccination has been reported.

This table comes from immunoSEQ multiplex PCR, and its TCRdb copy is limited to in-frame clones, with some not included. This table holds about 350,000 clones, roughly 90% found once. The treatment denotes: 15 to 20 received Ad26.COV2.S at low or high dose, single or two shots; roughly 5 received placebo; per-sample allocation not given. Sampling was done on day 63 after the first vaccine or placebo injection. Boston supplied an adult donor aged 18-55 years. Trimming left V 3 bases short and J 11 bases short, with 10 bases between. The V gene's germline CDR1 is MGHDK and CDR2 SYGVNS. CDR3 size: 11 residues.

This sequence joins TRBV25-1 and TRBJ1-2; D ambiguous. The TCR sequence derives from a person between 18 and 65 years old who received the Ad26.COV2.S COVID-19 vaccine or a placebo. The sequencing used peripheral blood, collected in a trial of Ad26.COV2.S vaccine versus placebo. This chain's CDR3 is CASSDNRWYTF. The CDR3 DNA sequence: TGTGCCAGCAGTGATAACCGTTGGTACACCTTC.